This passage covers 20 T cell receptor beta chains from one sample sequenced in a study of OX40 agonist ivuxolimab in advanced cancers. Sequencing was performed with immunoSEQ multiplex PCR; in TCRdb, only in-frame clones are kept and a portion is missing. This repertoire shows about 50,000 clones, 85% found once; its top ten account for more than 2.5%. The sequencing used CD4+ or CD8+ T cells sorted from blood, collected in a trial of the OX40 agonist ivuxolimab. The source is an adult with an advanced solid tumor such as melanoma, head and neck, liver or kidney cancer.

The rearrangement links TRBV6-6 to TRBJ2-7; 7 nucleotides agree with TRBD2. CDR3 size: 14 residues. The germline CDR1 and CDR2 sequences are MNHNY and SVGAGI (reference sequence). The V gene end was trimmed by 2 bases and the J gene end by 6 bases; junction bases not matched to a gene: 7. CDR3 DNA sequence: TGTGCCAGCAGTTACCGGGGCGGGGGTTCCGAGCAGTACTTC. Its protein is CASSYRGGGSEQYF.

The count of this clone is one. This chain connects TRBV7-6 to TRBJ2-5; D is unclear. The V end was cut by 1 base, the J end by 5 bases, with 11 bases between. There are 14 residues in the CDR3. Germline assignment: CDR1 SGHVS and CDR2 FNYEAQ. CDR3 protein: CASSLGVPAETQYF. In DNA form, the CDR3 reads TGTGCCAGCAGCTTAGGGGTCCCGGCGGAGACCCAGTACTTC.

The chain carries TRBV6-1 and TRBJ2-5, with D possibly TRBD2 on 6 matching bases. This CDR3 spans 13 amino acids. CDR1 is MNHNS, CDR2 SASEGT, per germline. Trimming stripped 7 bases from V and 4 bases from J, with 13 bases between. CDR3 sequence (DNA): TGTGCCAGCAAGTTCCAGGGAGGAGAGACCCAGTACTTC. Protein product: CASKFQGGETQYF.

The chain uses TRBV4-2 and TRBJ2-2; D gene ambiguous. The germline V gene encodes CDR1 LGHNA and CDR2 YNFKEQ. This CDR3 contains 17 residues. The ends were cut back, 4 bases at V and 0 bases at J, with 15 bases in the middle. CDR3 nucleotide sequence: TGTGCCAGCAGCCCCTTTGAGCGCTCCGCGAACACCGGGGAGCTGTTTTTT. Translated, it gives CASSPFERSANTGELFF.

This chain links TRBV6-1 with TRBJ1-5; 10 positions agree with TRBD1. V shed 4 bases and J 3 bases; nucleotides not matched to a gene: 9. The CDR3 extends over 17 amino acids. CDR1 is MNHNS, CDR2 SASEGT, per germline. CDR3 DNA: TGTGCCAGCAGTGGATTGACAGGGGGCTCCTACAATCAGCCCCAGCATTTT. This translates into CASSGLTGGSYNQPQHF.

This chain's CDR3 is CASSPGRAASGGETQYF. CDR3 in DNA: TGCGCCAGCAGCCCAGGGCGGGCTGCTAGCGGGGGAGAGACCCAGTACTTC. The chain has TRBV4-1 and TRBJ2-5; TRBD2 matches 10 bases. CDR1 and CDR2 (germline): MGHRA, YSYEKL. The CDR3 length is 17 residues. V gave up 4 bases and J gave up 4 bases; unmatched junction bases: 12.

This chain links TRBV2 with TRBJ1-6; D unresolved. From germline, CDR1 is SNHLY and CDR2 FYNNEI. V lost 9 bases to trimming and J lost 15 bases, with 9 bases between them. The CDR3 runs to 9 residues. Here the CDR3 reads CARRLFLHF. The CDR3 DNA follows: TGTGCCAGACGGCTGTTCCTCCACTTT.

This chain links TRBV18 with TRBJ2-7; no firm D call. Germline CDR1 is KGHSH and CDR2 is LQKENI. The ends were cut back, 3 bases at V and 0 bases at J, with 15 bases in the middle. This CDR3 comprises 16 residues. CDR3 in DNA: TGTGCCAGCTCACCGGCGTCGCGGTCTAGCTCCTACGAGCAGTACTTC. This codes for CASSPASRSSSYEQYF.

The chain uses TRBV5-6 and TRBJ2-5; the match to TRBD1 covers 9 bases. Unmatched junction bases numbered 5, after V lost 3 bases and J lost 5 bases. This CDR3 has 14 amino acids. Germline loops: CDR1 SGHDT, CDR2 YYEEEE. The CDR3 nucleotides read TGTGCCAGCAGCTATACAGGGGGCAGGGAGACCCAGTACTTC. The encoded protein is CASSYTGGRETQYF.

This chain uses TRBV18 with TRBJ1-5; 7 bases align to TRBD1. This CDR3 spans 16 amino acids. After removal of 3 bases from V and 3 bases from J, the junction contained 8 bases not matched to a gene. Germline lookup yields CDR1 KGHSH and CDR2 LQKENI. The chain's CDR3 is CASSPDRPINNQPQHF. The DNA for the CDR3 is TGTGCCAGCTCACCGGACAGGCCCATAAACAATCAGCCCCAGCATTTT. The full variable domain, rest sourced from reference TRBV18 and TRBJ1-5, is NAGVMQNPRHLVRRRGQEARLRCSPMKGHSHVYWYRQLPEEGLKFMVYLQKENIIDESGMPKERFSAEFPKEGPSILRIQQVVRGDSAAYFCASSPDRPINNQPQHFGDGTRLSIL.

J is TRBJ1-3 and V is TRBV19; perhaps TRBD1 as D (5 bases). The CDR3 extends over 17 amino acids. Trimming stripped 5 bases from V and 0 bases from J, with 17 bases between. Germline V gives CDR1 LNHDA, CDR2 SQIVND (reference sequence). The CDR3 coding sequence is TGTGCCAGTAGTCCCTTTGGGGCGCCGAGCTCTGGAAACACCATATATTTT. This gives the protein CASSPFGAPSSGNTIYF.

This clone was seen only once. The chain combines TRBV30 with TRBJ2-7; maybe TRBD2 (5 bases). CDR1 GTSNPN and CDR2 SVGIG come from the germline V gene (reference sequence). The CDR3 has 12 amino acids. V lost 4 bases and J lost 1, with 8 bases in between. This CDR3 reads CAWNPGSYEQYF. In DNA, the CDR3 is TGTGCCTGGAACCCGGGATCCTACGAGCAGTACTTC.

This chain uses TRBV10-3 with TRBJ1-5; D possibly corresponds to TRBD1 (6 bases). The V and J ends lost 4 bases and 3 bases respectively, with 10 bases between them. Germline-derived CDR1 and CDR2 are ENHRY and SYGVKD. CDR3 length equals 14 residues. CDR3 DNA sequence: TGTGCCATCAGTGTGGACAGTTCCAATCAGCCCCAGCATTTT. Translation gives CAISVDSSNQPQHF.

J is TRBJ1-6 and V is TRBV5-4; D is unclear. This CDR3 comprises 15 residues. The germline V gene encodes CDR1 SGHNT and CDR2 YYREEE (reference sequence). Trimming took 0 bases from V and 6 from J, leaving 10 bases between them. CDR3 in DNA: TGTGCCAGCAGCTTGGATCCAGGACTTAATTCACCCCTCCACTTT. This sequence encodes CASSLDPGLNSPLHF.

The chain recombines TRBV19 with TRBJ2-2, with 15 bases identical to TRBD2. The CDR3 is 18 amino acids. V lost 7 bases, J lost 6 bases, and 12 bases stayed unmatched. Germline CDR1 and CDR2: LNHDA and SQIVND (reference sequence). CDR3 in DNA: TGTGCCAGTACCCGTCCGGGACTAGCGGGAGGTTTATCCGGGGAGCTGTTTTTT. Translation gives CASTRPGLAGGLSGELFF.

The J gene is TRBJ2-1, the V gene TRBV5-4; D possibly matches TRBD1 or TRBD2 (5 bases each). Germline values: CDR1 SGHNT, CDR2 YYREEE (reference sequence). The germline V and J ends were trimmed by 1 base and 9 bases, with 23 bases remaining between them. The CDR3 is 17 residues long. In DNA, the CDR3 is TGTGCCAGCAGCTTGATGATGGCGGGCCTTGGGGGTAGTGAGCAGTTCTTC. As protein: CASSLMMAGLGGSEQFF.

V usage is TRBV11-2 and J usage is TRBJ2-7; weak D call: TRBD1 (6 bases). The CDR3 is 13 amino acids. Trimming took 5 bases from V and 3 from J, leaving 11 bases between them. CDR1 and CDR2 from the germline V gene are SGHAT and FQNNGV. CDR3 protein: CASSHGDNYEQYF. CDR3 bases: TGTGCCAGCAGCCACGGGGACAACTACGAGCAGTACTTC.

The genes are TRBV23-1 and TRBJ2-7; 7 bases map to TRBD1. TRBV23-1 is an ORF, with its function uncertain. The junction had 17 bases not matched to a gene; V was cut back by 7 bases and J by 5 bases. The length of the CDR3 is 16 residues. The CDR3 protein is CASTDGRLGGWDEQYF. CDR3 sequence (DNA): TGCGCCAGCACCGATGGACGTTTAGGGGGCTGGGACGAGCAGTACTTC.

V is TRBV9 and J is TRBJ1-4; a weak D match, TRBD1 (5 bases). The germline V and J ends were trimmed by 2 bases and 0 bases, with 11 bases remaining between them. The CDR3 loop spans 16 amino acids. CDR1 and CDR2 (germline): SGDLS, YYNGEE. This CDR3 reads CASSVGGLTTNEKLFF. CDR3 sequence (DNA): TGTGCCAGCAGCGTGGGGGGTCTCACAACTAATGAAAAACTGTTTTTT.

The chain has TRBV6-5 and TRBJ2-1; TRBD2 matches at 9 bases. The CDR3 has 16 residues. CDR1 is MNHEY and CDR2 is SVGAGI in the germline V gene. Trimming took 2 bases from V and 5 from J; bases not matched to a gene: 7. The CDR3 sequence is CASSYGGTSRNNEQFF. The CDR3 nucleotides read TGTGCCAGCAGTTACGGCGGGACTAGCAGAAACAATGAGCAGTTCTTC.